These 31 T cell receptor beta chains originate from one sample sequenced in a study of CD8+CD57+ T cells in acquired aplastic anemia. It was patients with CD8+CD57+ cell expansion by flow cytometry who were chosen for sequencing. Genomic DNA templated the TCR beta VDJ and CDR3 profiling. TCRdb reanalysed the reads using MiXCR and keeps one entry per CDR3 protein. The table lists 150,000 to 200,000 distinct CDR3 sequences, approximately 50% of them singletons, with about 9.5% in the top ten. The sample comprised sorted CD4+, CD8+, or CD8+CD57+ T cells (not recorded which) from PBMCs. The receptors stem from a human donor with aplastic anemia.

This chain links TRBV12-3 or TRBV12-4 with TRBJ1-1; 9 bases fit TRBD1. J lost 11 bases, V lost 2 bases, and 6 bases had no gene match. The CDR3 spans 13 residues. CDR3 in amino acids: CASSLRQGDGAFF. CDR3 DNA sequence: TGTGCCAGCAGTTTAAGACAGGGGGACGGTGCTTTCTTT.

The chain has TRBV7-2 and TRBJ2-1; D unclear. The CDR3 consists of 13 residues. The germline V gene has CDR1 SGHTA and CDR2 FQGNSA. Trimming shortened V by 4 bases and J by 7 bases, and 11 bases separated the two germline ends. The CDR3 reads CASSSIATNEQFF. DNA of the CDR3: TGTGCCAGCAGCTCGATCGCGACGAATGAGCAGTTCTTC.

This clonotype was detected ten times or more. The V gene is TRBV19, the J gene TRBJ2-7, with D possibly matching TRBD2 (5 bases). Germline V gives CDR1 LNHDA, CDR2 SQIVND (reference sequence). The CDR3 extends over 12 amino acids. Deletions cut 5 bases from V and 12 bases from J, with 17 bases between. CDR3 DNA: TGTGCCAGTAGTTTTCTACAAGACTATCTGTACTTC. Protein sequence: CASSFLQDYLYF.

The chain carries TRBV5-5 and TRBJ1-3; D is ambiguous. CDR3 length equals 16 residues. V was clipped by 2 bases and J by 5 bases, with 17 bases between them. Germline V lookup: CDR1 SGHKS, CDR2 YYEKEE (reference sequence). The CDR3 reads CASSLPGREGRNTIYF. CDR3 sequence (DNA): TGTGCCAGCAGCTTACCCGGACGGGAGGGTAGAAACACCATATATTTT.

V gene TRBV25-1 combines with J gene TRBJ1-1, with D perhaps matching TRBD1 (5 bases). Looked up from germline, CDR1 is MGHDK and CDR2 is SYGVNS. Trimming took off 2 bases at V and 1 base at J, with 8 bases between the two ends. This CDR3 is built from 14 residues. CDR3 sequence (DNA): TGTGCCAGCAGTGAACAGGGAACGAACACTGAAGCTTTCTTT. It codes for CASSEQGTNTEAFF.

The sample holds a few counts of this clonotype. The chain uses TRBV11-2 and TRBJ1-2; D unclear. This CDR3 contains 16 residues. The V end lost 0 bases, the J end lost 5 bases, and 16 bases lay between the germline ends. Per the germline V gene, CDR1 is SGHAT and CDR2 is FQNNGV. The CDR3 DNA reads TGTGCCAGCAGCTTAGATCCCCAAACAGCGCAATATGGCTACACCTTC. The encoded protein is CASSLDPQTAQYGYTF.

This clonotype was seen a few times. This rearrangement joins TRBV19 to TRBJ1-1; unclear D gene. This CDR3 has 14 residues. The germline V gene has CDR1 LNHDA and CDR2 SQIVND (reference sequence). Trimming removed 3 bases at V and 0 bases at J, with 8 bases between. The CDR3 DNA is TGTGCCAGTAGTATTCAGCATATGAACACTGAAGCTTTCTTT. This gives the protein CASSIQHMNTEAFF.

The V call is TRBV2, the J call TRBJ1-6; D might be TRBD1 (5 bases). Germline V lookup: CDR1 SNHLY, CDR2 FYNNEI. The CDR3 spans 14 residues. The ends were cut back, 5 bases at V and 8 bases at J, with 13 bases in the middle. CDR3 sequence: CASSPGPIHSPLHF. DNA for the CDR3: TGTGCCAGCAGTCCGGGGCCGATTCATTCACCCCTCCACTTT.

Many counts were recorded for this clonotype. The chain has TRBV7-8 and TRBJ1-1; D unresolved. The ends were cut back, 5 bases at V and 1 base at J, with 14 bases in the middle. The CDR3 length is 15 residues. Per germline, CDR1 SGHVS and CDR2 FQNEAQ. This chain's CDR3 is CASSARWSGNTEAFF. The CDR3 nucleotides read TGTGCCAGCAGCGCCCGTTGGAGCGGGAACACTGAAGCTTTCTTT.

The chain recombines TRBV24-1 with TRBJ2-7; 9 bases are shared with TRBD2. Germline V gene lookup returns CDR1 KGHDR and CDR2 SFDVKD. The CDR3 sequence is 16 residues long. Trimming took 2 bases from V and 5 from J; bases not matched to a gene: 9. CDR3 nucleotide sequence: TGTGCCACCAGTGATTCACGGCGGGAGGGCAGAGACGAGCAGTACTTC. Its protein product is CATSDSRREGRDEQYF.

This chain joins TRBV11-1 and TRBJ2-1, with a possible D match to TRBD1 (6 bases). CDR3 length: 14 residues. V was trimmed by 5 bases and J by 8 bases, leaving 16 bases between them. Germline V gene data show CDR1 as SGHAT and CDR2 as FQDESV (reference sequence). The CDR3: CASSESAGVHEQFF. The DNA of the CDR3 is TGTGCCAGCAGCGAATCGGCAGGGGTCCATGAGCAGTTCTTC.

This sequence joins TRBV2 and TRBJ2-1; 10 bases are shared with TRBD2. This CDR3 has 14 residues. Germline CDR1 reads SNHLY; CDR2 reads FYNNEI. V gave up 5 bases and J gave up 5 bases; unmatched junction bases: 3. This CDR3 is CASSRSGRNNEQFF. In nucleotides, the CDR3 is TGTGCCAGCAGTCGTAGCGGGAGGAACAATGAGCAGTTCTTC.

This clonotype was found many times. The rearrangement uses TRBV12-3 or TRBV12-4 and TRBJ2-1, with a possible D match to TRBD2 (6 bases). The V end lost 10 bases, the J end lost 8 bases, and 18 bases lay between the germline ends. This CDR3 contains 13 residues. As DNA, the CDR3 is TGTGCCACCGGGGGTCAAAGGACCGATGAGCAGTTCTTC. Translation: CATGGQRTDEQFF.

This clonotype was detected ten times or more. The CDR3 loop reads CASSYSGSEETQYF. DNA for the CDR3: TGTGCCAGCAGCTACAGCGGGAGTGAGGAGACCCAGTACTTC. The chain has TRBV11-2 and TRBJ2-5; 8 nucleotides align to TRBD2. CDR1 and CDR2 from the germline V gene are SGHAT and FQNNGV. CDR3 size: 14 residues. The trim removed 4 bases at V and 5 bases at J, leaving 6 bases unmatched.

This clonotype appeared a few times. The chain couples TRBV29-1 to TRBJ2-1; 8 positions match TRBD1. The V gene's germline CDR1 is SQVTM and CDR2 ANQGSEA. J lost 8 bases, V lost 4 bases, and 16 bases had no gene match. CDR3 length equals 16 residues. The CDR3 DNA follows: TGCAGCGTTGGAGGTTTTATCGGGACAGGACCCGATGAGCAGTTCTTC. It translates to CSVGGFIGTGPDEQFF.

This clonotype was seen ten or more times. CDR3 residues: CASSMIAGGPDTQYF. The CDR3 coding sequence is TGTGCCAGTAGTATGATAGCGGGAGGGCCAGATACGCAGTATTTT. The rearrangement joins TRBV19 to TRBJ2-3; 11 bases align to TRBD2. Looked up from germline, CDR1 is LNHDA and CDR2 is SQIVND (reference sequence). This CDR3 is 15 amino acids long. V trimming: 3 bases; J trimming: 4 bases; junction bases outside the gene matches: 3.

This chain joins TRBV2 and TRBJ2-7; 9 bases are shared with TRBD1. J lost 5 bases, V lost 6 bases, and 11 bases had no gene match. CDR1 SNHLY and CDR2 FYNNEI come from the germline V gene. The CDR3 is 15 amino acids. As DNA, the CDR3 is TGTGCCAGCAGCTATGGACAGGGGCAAATCCACGAGCAGTACTTC. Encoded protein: CASSYGQGQIHEQYF. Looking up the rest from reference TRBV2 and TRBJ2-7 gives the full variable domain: EPEVTQTPSHQVTQMGQEVILRCVPISNHLYFYWYRQILGQKVEFLVSFYNNEISEKSEIFDDQFSVERPDGSNFTLKIRSTKLEDSAMYFCASSYGQGQIHEQYFGPGTRLTVT.

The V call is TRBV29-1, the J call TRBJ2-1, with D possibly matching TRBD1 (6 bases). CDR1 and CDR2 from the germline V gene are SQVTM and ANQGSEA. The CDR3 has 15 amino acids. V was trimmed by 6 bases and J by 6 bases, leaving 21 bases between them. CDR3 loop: CSVGAVAQVVNEQFF. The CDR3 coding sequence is TGCAGCGTGGGGGCGGTAGCCCAGGTGGTCAATGAGCAGTTCTTC.

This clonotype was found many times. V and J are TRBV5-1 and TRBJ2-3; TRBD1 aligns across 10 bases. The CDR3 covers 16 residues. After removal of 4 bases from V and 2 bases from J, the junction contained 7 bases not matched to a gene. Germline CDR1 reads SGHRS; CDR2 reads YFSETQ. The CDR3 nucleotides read TGCGCCAGCAGCCCCTACGGACAGGGGGTCACAGATACGCAGTATTTT. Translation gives CASSPYGQGVTDTQYF.

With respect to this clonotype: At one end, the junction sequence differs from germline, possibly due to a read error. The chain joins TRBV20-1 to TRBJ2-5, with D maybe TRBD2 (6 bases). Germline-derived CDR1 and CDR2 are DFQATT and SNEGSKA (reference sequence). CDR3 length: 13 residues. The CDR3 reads CSARNGSKETQYF. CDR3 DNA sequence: TGTAGTGCTAGGAACGGGAGTAAAGAGACCCAGTACTTC.

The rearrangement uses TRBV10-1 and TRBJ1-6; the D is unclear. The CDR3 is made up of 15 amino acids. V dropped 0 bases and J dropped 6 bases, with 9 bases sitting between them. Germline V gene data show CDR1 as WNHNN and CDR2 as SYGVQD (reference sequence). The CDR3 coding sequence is TGCGCCAGCAGTGAGTCCGGGAGCCCTAATTCACCCCTCCACTTT. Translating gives CASSESGSPNSPLHF.

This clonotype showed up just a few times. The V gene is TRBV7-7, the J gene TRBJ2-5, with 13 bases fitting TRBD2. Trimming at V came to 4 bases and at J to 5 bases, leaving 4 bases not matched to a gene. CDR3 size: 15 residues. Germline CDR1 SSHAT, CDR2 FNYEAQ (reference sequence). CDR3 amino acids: CASSSLAGGPETQYF. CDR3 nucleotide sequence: TGTGCCAGCAGCTCACTAGCGGGAGGGCCGGAGACCCAGTACTTC.

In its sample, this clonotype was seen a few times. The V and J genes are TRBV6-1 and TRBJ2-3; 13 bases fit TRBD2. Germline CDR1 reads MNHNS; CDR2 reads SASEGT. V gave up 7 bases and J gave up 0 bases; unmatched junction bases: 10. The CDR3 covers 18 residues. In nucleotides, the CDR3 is TGTGCCAGCAACCCACCCCTGGGACTAGCGGGGAGCACAGATACGCAGTATTTT. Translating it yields CASNPPLGLAGSTDTQYF.

The CDR3 is CASSIGNSPLHF. In nucleotides, the CDR3 is TGTGCCAGTAGTATTGGGAATTCACCCCTCCACTTT. The chain employs TRBV19 and TRBJ1-6; D is undetermined. Trimming removed 3 bases from V and 7 bases from J, with 4 bases in between. Per germline, CDR1 LNHDA and CDR2 SQIVND (reference sequence). The CDR3 consists of 12 residues.

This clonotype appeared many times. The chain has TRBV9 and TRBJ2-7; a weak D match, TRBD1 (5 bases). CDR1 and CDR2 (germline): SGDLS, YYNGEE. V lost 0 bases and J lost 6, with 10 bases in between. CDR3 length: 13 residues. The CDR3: CASSVASDSEQYF. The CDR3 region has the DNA TGTGCCAGCAGCGTAGCCAGTGACAGCGAGCAGTACTTC.

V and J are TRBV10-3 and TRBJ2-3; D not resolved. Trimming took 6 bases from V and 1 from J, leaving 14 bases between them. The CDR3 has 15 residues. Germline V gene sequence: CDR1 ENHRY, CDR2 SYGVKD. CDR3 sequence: CAIRLGREGTDTQYF. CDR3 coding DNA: TGTGCCATCAGACTGGGCCGCGAGGGCACAGATACGCAGTATTTT.

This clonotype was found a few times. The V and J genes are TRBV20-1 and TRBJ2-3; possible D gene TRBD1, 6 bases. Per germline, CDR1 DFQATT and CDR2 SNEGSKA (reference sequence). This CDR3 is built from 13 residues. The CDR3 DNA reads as TGCAGCGCAAGTCAGGGGAGCACAGATACGCAGTATTTT. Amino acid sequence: CSASQGSTDTQYF.

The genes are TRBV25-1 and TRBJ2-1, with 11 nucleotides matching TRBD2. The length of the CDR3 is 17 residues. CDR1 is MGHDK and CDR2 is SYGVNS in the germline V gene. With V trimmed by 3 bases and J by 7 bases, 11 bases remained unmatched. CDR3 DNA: TGTGCCAGCAGTGATACATTACTAGCGGGAGTAAGGAATGAGCAGTTCTTC. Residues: CASSDTLLAGVRNEQFF.

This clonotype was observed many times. The CDR3 loop is CSAKTRQGNSPLHF. DNA for the CDR3: TGCAGTGCTAAAACAAGGCAGGGAAATTCACCCCTCCACTTT. The J gene is TRBJ1-6, the V gene TRBV20-1, with D perhaps TRBD1 (5 bases). The germline V gene encodes CDR1 DFQATT and CDR2 SNEGSKA (reference sequence). The CDR3 spans 14 residues. Trimming removed 4 bases at V and 7 bases at J, with 14 bases between.

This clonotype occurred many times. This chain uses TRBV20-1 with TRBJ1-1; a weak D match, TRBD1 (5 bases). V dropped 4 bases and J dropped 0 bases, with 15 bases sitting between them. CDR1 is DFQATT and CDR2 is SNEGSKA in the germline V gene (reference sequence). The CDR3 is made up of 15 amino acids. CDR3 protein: CSANGGTAMNTEAFF. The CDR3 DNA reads TGCAGTGCTAATGGGGGGACGGCCATGAACACTGAAGCTTTCTTT.

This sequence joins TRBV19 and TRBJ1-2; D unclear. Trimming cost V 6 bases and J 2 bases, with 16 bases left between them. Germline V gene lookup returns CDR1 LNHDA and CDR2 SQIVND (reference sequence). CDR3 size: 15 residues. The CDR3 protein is CASRGSEILNYGYTF. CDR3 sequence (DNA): TGTGCCAGTAGAGGCAGTGAAATCCTAAACTATGGCTACACCTTC. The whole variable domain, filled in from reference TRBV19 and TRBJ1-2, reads DGGITQSPKYLFRKEGQNVTLSCEQNLNHDAMYWYRQDPGQGLRLIYYSQIVNDFQKGDIAEGYSVSREKKESFPLTVTSAQKNPTAFYLCASRGSEILNYGYTFGSGTRLTVV.